The 9 T cell receptor beta chains reported below all come from one sample, sequenced in a study of graft-versus-host responses after intestinal transplantation. Generated by immunoSEQ multiplex PCR, the TCRdb table keeps only in-frame clones and is missing some. The sample consists of roughly 62,000 clones, approximately 89% of them appearing once. The source was PBMCs, collected 118 days after intestinal transplantation. The source is a human patient who received an intestinal transplant, so some T cells may come from the graft donor.

The V gene is TRBV4-1, the J gene TRBJ2-7; D is unresolved. Germline loops: CDR1 MGHRA, CDR2 YSYEKL. V was clipped by 4 bases and J by 4 bases, with 11 bases between them. The CDR3 loop spans 13 amino acids. CDR3 in amino acids: CASSPLRGYEQYF. The CDR3 DNA reads TGCGCCAGCAGCCCCCTGCGCGGTTACGAGCAGTACTTC.

The V call is TRBV7-6, the J call TRBJ2-7; D ambiguous. CDR3 length: 14 residues. Trimming left V 5 bases short and J 3 bases short, with 14 bases between. Germline lookup yields CDR1 SGHVS and CDR2 FNYEAQ. The CDR3 spells CASSPRTSSYEQYF. CDR3 DNA: TGTGCCAGCAGCCCGCGGACCAGCAGCTACGAGCAGTACTTC.

The chain has TRBV28 and TRBJ1-4; 10 bases align to TRBD1. CDR3 length: 18 amino acids. Per germline, CDR1 MDHEN and CDR2 SYDVKM. V was pared by 3 bases and J by 8 bases, with 15 bases of the junction left unmatched. The CDR3 region is CASSLDRDRGRLEEKLFF. CDR3 nucleotide sequence: TGTGCCAGCAGTTTGGACCGAGACAGGGGGCGCCTCGAGGAAAAACTGTTTTTT.

This rearrangement joins TRBV19 to TRBJ2-1, with 11 bases lining up with TRBD2. J gave up 10 bases and V 4 bases, and 15 bases lay outside the gene matches. CDR1 is LNHDA, CDR2 SQIVND, per germline (reference sequence). There are 17 residues in the CDR3. CDR3 in DNA: TGTGCCAGTAGTACCCAACGACTAGCGGGGAGTCTAGGGGAGCAGTTCTTC. Its translation is CASSTQRLAGSLGEQFF. Filled out from reference TRBV19 and TRBJ2-1, the complete variable domain reads DGGITQSPKYLFRKEGQNVTLSCEQNLNHDAMYWYRQDPGQGLRLIYYSQIVNDFQKGDIAEGYSVSREKKESFPLTVTSAQKNPTAFYLCASSTQRLAGSLGEQFFGPGTRLTVL.

The chain has TRBV5-5 and TRBJ1-5, with D perhaps matching TRBD1 (6 bases). In germline, CDR1 is SGHKS, CDR2 YYEKEE (reference sequence). The CDR3 totals 12 residues. The CDR3 DNA reads TGTTATGGGGGCGAATCCGATCAGCCCCAGCATTTT. This codes for CYGGESDQPQHF.

The chain couples TRBV7-3 to TRBJ1-1; D might be TRBD1 (5 bases). The germline V gene has CDR1 SGHTA and CDR2 FQGTGA. CDR3 length: 14 amino acids. V shed 5 bases and J shed 4 bases, with 14 bases lying between them. CDR3 sequence: CASSQYWGGTEAFF. The CDR3 DNA reads as TGTGCCAGCAGCCAATATTGGGGCGGCACTGAAGCTTTCTTT.

The V gene is TRBV5-3, the J gene TRBJ1-1; a possible D gene is TRBD1 (6 bases). TRBV5-3 belongs to the ORF category, with a function that is uncertain. Trimming stripped 3 bases from V and 0 bases from J, with 15 bases between. The CDR3 runs to 16 residues. The CDR3 protein is CARSYGQPELNTEAFF. DNA for the CDR3: TGTGCCAGAAGCTATGGACAGCCCGAATTGAACACTGAAGCTTTCTTT.

This clone was observed a few times. The chain is built from TRBV19 and TRBJ2-4; D could derive from TRBD1 or TRBD2 (7 bases each). V was clipped by 3 bases and J by 8 bases, with 14 bases between them. This CDR3 region has 14 residues. CDR1 is LNHDA and CDR2 is SQIVND in the germline V gene (reference sequence). CDR3 protein: CASSMIQGRDIQYF. CDR3 in DNA: TGTGCCAGTAGTATGATACAGGGGAGGGACATTCAGTACTTC.

The chain is built from TRBV28 and TRBJ2-1, with TRBD2 matching over 7 bases. Germline CDR1 and CDR2: MDHEN and SYDVKM. This CDR3 is 15 amino acids long. J was trimmed by 4 bases and V by 6 bases; bases with no gene match: 9. CDR3 residues: CASRIAGGTYNEQFF. The CDR3 DNA reads as TGTGCCAGCAGAATAGCGGGCGGAACTTACAATGAGCAGTTCTTC.